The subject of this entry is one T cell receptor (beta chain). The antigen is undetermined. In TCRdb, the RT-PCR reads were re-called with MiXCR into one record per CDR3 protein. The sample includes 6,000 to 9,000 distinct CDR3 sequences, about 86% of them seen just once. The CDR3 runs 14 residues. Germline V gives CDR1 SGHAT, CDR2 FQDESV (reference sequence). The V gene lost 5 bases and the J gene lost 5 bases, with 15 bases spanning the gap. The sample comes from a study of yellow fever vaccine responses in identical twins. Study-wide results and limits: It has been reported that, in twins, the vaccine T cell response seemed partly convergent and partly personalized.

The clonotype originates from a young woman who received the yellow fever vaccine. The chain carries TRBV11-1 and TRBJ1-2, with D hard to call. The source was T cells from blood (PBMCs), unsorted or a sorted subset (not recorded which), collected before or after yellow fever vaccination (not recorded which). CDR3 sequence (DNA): TGTGCCAGCAGCCCGGGTTGGGCGTTATATGGCTACACCTTC. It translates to CASSPGWALYGYTF.